This T cell receptor beta chain was identified during a study of sequential checkpoint blockade in melanoma. The CDR3 runs to 13 residues. From germline, CDR1 is LNHDA and CDR2 SQIVND (reference sequence). V was shortened by 10 bases and J by 3 bases, with 15 bases between the two germline ends. Libraries were prepared by immunoSEQ multiplex PCR; TCRdb keeps only in-frame clonotypes and omits some of them. The sample yields about 10,000 clones, approximately 82% seen once. Treatment indicated: randomized to nivolumab then ipilimumab (arm A) or the reverse (arm B). Here the sequenced sample was CD8+ T cells sorted from blood (inferred from file names), taken from a patient given nivolumab and ipilimumab in sequence. The TCR originated in a human donor with melanoma. This chain links TRBV19 with TRBJ1-1; a weak D match, TRBD1 (6 bases). The CDR3 DNA sequence: TGTGCCACCCAGGGGTTAAGGGACACTGAAGCTTTCTTT. This encodes CATQGLRDTEAFF.